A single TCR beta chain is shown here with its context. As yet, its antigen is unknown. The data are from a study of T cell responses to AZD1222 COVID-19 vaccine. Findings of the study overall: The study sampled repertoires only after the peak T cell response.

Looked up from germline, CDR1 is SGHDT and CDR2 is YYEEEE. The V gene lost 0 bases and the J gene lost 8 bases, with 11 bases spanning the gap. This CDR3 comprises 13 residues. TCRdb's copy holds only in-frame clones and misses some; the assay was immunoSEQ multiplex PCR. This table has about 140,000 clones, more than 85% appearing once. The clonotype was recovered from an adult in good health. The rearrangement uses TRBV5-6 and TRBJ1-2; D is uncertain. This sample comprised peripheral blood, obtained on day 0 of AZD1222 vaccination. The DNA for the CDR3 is TGTGCCAGCAGCTTGGCGCCAACACGGGGCTACACCTTC. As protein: CASSLAPTRGYTF.